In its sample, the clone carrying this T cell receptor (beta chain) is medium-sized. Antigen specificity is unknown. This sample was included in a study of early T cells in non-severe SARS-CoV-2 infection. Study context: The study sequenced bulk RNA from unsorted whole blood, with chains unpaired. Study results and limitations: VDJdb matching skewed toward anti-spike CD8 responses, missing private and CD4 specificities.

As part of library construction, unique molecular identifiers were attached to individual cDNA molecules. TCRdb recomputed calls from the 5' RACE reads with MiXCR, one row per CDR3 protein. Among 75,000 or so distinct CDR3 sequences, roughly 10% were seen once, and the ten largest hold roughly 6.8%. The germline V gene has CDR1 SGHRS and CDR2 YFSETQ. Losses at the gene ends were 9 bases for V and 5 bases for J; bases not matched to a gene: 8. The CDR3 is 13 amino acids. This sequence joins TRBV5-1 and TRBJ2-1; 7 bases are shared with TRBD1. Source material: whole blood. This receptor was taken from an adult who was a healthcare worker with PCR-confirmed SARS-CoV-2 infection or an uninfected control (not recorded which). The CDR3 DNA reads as TGCGCCACCTCTGGGACAGCAGACAATGAGCAGTTCTTC. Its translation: CATSGTADNEQFF.